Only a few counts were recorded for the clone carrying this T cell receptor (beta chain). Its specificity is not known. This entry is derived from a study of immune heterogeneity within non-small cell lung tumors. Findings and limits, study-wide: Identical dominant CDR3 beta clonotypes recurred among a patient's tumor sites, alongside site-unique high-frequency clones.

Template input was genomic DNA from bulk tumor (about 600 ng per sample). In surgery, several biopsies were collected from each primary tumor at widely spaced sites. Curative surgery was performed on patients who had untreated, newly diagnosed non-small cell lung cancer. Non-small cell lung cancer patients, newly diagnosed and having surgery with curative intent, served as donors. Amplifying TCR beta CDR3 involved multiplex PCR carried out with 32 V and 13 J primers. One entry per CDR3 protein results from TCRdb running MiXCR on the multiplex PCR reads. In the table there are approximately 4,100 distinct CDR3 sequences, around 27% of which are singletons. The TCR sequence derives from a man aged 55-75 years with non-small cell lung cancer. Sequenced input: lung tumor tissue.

The CDR3 reads CASSQDTGGLGELFF. CDR3 sequence (DNA): TGTGCCAGCAGCCAAGATACGGGGGGTCTCGGGGAGCTGTTTTTT. The chain joins TRBV3-1 to TRBJ2-2, with TRBD2 matching over 7 bases. The CDR3 runs to 15 residues. Germline-derived CDR1 and CDR2 are LGHDT and YNNKEL (reference sequence). Trimming at V came to 0 bases and at J to 7 bases, leaving 5 bases not matched to a gene. Combining the CDR3 with reference TRBV3-1 and TRBJ2-2 gives the whole variable domain DTAVSQTPKYLVTQMGNDKSIKCEQNLGHDTMYWYKQDSKKFLKIMFSYNNKELIINETVPNRFSPKSPDKAHLNLHINSLELGDSAVYFCASSQDTGGLGELFFGEGSRLTVL.